This T cell receptor (beta chain) was obtained from a study of tissue T cells after allogeneic stem cell transplantation. General study results and limits: Anatomically similar tissues had similar TCR repertoires within each patient.

The time point: mouse harvest day 14 after allogeneic transplant. Each mouse received 10^7 T-cell-depleted marrow cells plus 10^6 splenic CD5+ T cells by tail vein. As to this clone: Its antigen is unidentified. Mouse germline and gene names are used. The read ends 1 residue shy of where the CDR3 ends; the end is completed using the germline J gene. The same CDR3 arises from other DNA sequences in this sample as well.

Generated by immunoSEQ multiplex PCR, the TCRdb table keeps only in-frame clones and is missing some. This repertoire shows more than 4,500 clones, around 30% found once; its top ten account for approximately 6.4%. Per germline, CDR1 KGHTA and CDR2 FQNQQP. The CDR3 has 16 residues. The clonotype comes from a female BALB/c mouse given C57BL/6 T cells with graft-versus-host disease after an allogeneic hematopoietic cell transplant. The material sequenced was skin. The V and J genes are TRBV23 and TRBJ2-3; the D segment call TRBD2 is taken from the table without a DNA check. CDR3 sequence: CSSSQGGGRGAETLYF. CDR3 DNA, as far as it was read: TGCTCCAGCAGTCAAGGGGGGGGAAGGGGTGCAGAAACGCTGTAT.